One sample yielded the 24 T cell receptor beta chains listed below, sequenced in a study of long-term antiretroviral therapy in people with HIV. Runs used v3.0 of the immunoSEQ assay and were done at survey level. TCRdb keeps only in-frame clones here, not all; method: immunoSEQ multiplex PCR. The sample contains approximately 24,000 clones, about 76% of which appear only once. The material sequenced was unsorted PBMCs, taken at the start of antiretroviral therapy, before treatment. Source of these receptors: a woman younger than 35 with HIV.

The chain carries TRBV19 and TRBJ2-7, with 7 bases that match TRBD1. The junction had 13 bases not matched to a gene; V was cut back by 5 bases and J by 0 bases. There are 17 residues in the CDR3. Germline CDR1 LNHDA, CDR2 SQIVND (reference sequence). CDR3 coding DNA: TGTGCCAGTAGTCAACCCGGGACAGCGATTTTCTCCTACGAGCAGTACTTC. This translates into CASSQPGTAIFSYEQYF.

This rearrangement joins TRBV6-6 to TRBJ2-7, with 9 bases matching TRBD2. The length of the CDR3 is 14 residues. CDR1 and CDR2 from the germline V gene are MNHNY and SVGAGI (reference sequence). Trimming took 4 bases from V and 2 from J; bases not matched to a gene: 3. The CDR3 sequence is CASSFSGSAYEQYF. The CDR3 region has the DNA TGTGCCAGCAGTTTTAGCGGGAGTGCCTACGAGCAGTACTTC.

The CDR3 sequence: CASVPGHGVTDTQYF. DNA for the CDR3: TGCGCCAGCGTCCCGGGACACGGGGTCACAGATACGCAGTATTTT. The chain employs TRBV5-1 and TRBJ2-3; D might be TRBD1 (6 bases). In germline, CDR1 is SGHRS, CDR2 YFSETQ. The CDR3 sequence is 15 residues long. V shed 7 bases and J shed 2 bases, with 17 bases lying between them.

The rearrangement uses TRBV28 and TRBJ1-5; the D gene is possibly TRBD1 (6 bases). Germline values: CDR1 MDHEN, CDR2 SYDVKM. Trimming removed 6 bases at V and 2 bases at J, with 14 bases between. This CDR3 is 15 amino acids long. DNA for the CDR3: TGTGCCAGCAGCCCCCCCCCAGGGGGCAATCAGCCCCAGCATTTT. Translation: CASSPPPGGNQPQHF.

The chain has TRBV2 and TRBJ1-2; no clear D gene. Germline loops: CDR1 SNHLY, CDR2 FYNNEI. V was shortened by 3 bases and J by 0 bases, with 8 bases between the two germline ends. The CDR3 runs to 14 residues. The CDR3 spells CASSENRANYGYTF. The CDR3 DNA reads as TGTGCCAGCAGTGAGAACCGCGCTAACTATGGCTACACCTTC.

This chain links TRBV11-2 with TRBJ1-1, with TRBD1 as a possible D gene (6 bases). Looked up from germline, CDR1 is SGHAT and CDR2 is FQNNGV. V was cut by 1 base and J by 0 bases, with 15 bases left in between. The CDR3 runs to 17 residues. In DNA form, the CDR3 reads TGTGCCAGCAGCTTAGGGCGCCGGGACACCCTGAACACTGAAGCTTTCTTT. Encoded protein: CASSLGRRDTLNTEAFF. Filled out from reference TRBV11-2 and TRBJ1-1, the complete variable domain reads EAGVAQSPRYKIIEKRQSVAFWCNPISGHATLYWYQQILGQGPKLLIQFQNNGVVDDSQLPKDRFSAERLKGVDSTLKIQPAKLEDSAVYLCASSLGRRDTLNTEAFFGQGTRLTVV.

V usage is TRBV27 and J usage is TRBJ1-3, with 7 positions matching TRBD1. Germline V gene sequence: CDR1 MNHEY, CDR2 SMNVEV (reference sequence). With V trimmed by 5 bases and J by 2 bases, 6 bases remained unmatched. The CDR3 length is 15 residues. The CDR3 is CASSMTGLAGNTIYF. DNA for the CDR3: TGTGCCAGCAGTATGACAGGGTTAGCTGGAAACACCATATATTTT.

The chain uses TRBV2 and TRBJ1-3; D remains ambiguous. The ends were cut back, 0 bases at V and 1 base at J, with 1 base in the middle. The V gene's germline CDR1 is SNHLY and CDR2 FYNNEI. There are 13 residues in the CDR3. CDR3 sequence reads: CASSEASGNTIYF. CDR3 nucleotides: TGTGCCAGCAGTGAAGCTTCTGGAAACACCATATATTTT.

V usage is TRBV5-1 and J usage is TRBJ2-7; 9 bases fit TRBD1. V shed 5 bases, J shed 2 bases, and the junction held 5 bases outside the gene matches. The CDR3 is 14 residues long. Germline V CDR1 and CDR2: SGHRS, YFSETQ. CDR3 sequence reads: CASSLGTGTYEQYF. The CDR3 nucleotides read TGCGCCAGCAGTCTGGGGACAGGGACCTACGAGCAGTACTTC.

This chain links TRBV6-1 with TRBJ2-1; 12 bases agree with TRBD2. Germline CDR1 reads MNHNS; CDR2 reads SASEGT. J lost 7 bases, V lost 6 bases, and 4 bases had no gene match. This CDR3 has 14 amino acids. CDR3 in DNA: TGTGCCAGCAGGACTAGCGGGAGCTATAATGAGCAGTTCTTC. Translation gives CASRTSGSYNEQFF.

In its sample, this clone ranks as large. The V call is TRBV5-8, the J call TRBJ2-1, with TRBD2 identical over 11 bases. CDR3 length equals 17 residues. The V segment lost 4 bases and the J segment 4 bases; nucleotides outside the gene matches: 10. Per germline, CDR1 SGHTS and CDR2 YDEGEE. CDR3: CASSPLTSGTFYNEQFF. The CDR3 bases are TGTGCCAGCAGCCCCCTGACTAGCGGGACTTTTTACAATGAGCAGTTCTTC. The whole variable domain, filled in from reference TRBV5-8 and TRBJ2-1, reads EAGVTQSPTHLIKTRGQQATLRCSPISGHTSVYWYQQALGLGLQFLLWYDEGEERNRGNFPPRFSGRQFPNYSSELNVNALELEDSALYLCASSPLTSGTFYNEQFFGPGTRLTVL.

V is TRBV5-1 and J is TRBJ1-2, with 9 nucleotides matching TRBD1. Germline CDR1 SGHRS, CDR2 YFSETQ. V lost 4 bases to trimming and J lost 4 bases; unmatched junction nucleotides: 8. This CDR3 has 15 residues. This CDR3 reads CASSPRTGDSYGYTF. For the CDR3, the DNA is TGCGCCAGCAGCCCCCGGACAGGGGATTCCTATGGCTACACCTTC.

In its sample, this clone was seen once. The rearrangement uses TRBV29-1 and TRBJ2-1; 8 positions agree with TRBD1. The CDR3 length is 14 residues. V lost 6 bases and J lost 0; bases outside the gene matches: 4. The V gene's germline CDR1 is SQVTM and CDR2 ANQGSEA. CDR3 DNA sequence: TGCAGCGTAGACACAGGGGGCTCCTACAATGAGCAGTTCTTC. It codes for CSVDTGGSYNEQFF.

The chain joins TRBV4-1 to TRBJ1-2; possibly TRBD1 for D (5 bases). V lost 0 bases and J lost 0, with 11 bases in between. The CDR3 is 16 amino acids. The germline V gene has CDR1 MGHRA and CDR2 YSYEKL. The DNA of the CDR3 is TGCGCCAGCAGCCAAGATAGGGGCCGAGCTAACTATGGCTACACCTTC. Translation: CASSQDRGRANYGYTF.

The V call is TRBV5-1, the J call TRBJ2-1; D gene uncertain. This CDR3 is built from 13 residues. V was pared by 6 bases and J by 4 bases, with 11 bases between. Germline V gene data show CDR1 as SGHRS and CDR2 as YFSETQ. This CDR3 reads CASTLSDYNEQFF. CDR3 DNA sequence: TGCGCCAGCACCCTCTCAGATTACAATGAGCAGTTCTTC.

This chain connects TRBV27 to TRBJ2-7; no firm D call. The CDR3 has 14 residues. Germline CDR1 MNHEY, CDR2 SMNVEV (reference sequence). V lost 3 bases, J lost 5 bases, and 14 bases lay in between. The CDR3 is CASSFSVSGHEQYF. CDR3 nucleotides: TGTGCCAGCAGTTTTTCAGTGTCAGGCCACGAGCAGTACTTC.

The chain carries TRBV18 and TRBJ2-5; 14 bases agree with TRBD2. Trimming at V came to 3 bases and at J to 7 bases, leaving 10 bases not matched to a gene. Per germline, CDR1 KGHSH and CDR2 LQKENI. The CDR3 has 17 amino acids. In nucleotides, the CDR3 is TGTGCCAGCTCACCGAGGACTAGCGGGGGGCCGGTGGGGACCCAGTACTTC. It translates to CASSPRTSGGPVGTQYF.

This clone counts as medium-sized. Other DNA sequences within the sample encode an identical CDR3. The J gene is TRBJ1-5, the V gene TRBV5-8, with D maybe TRBD1 (5 bases). Germline values: CDR1 SGHTS, CDR2 YDEGEE. The CDR3 runs 15 residues. With 1 base removed from V and 0 bases from J, the gap between germline ends came to 8 bases. CDR3 DNA sequence: TGTGCCAGCAGCTTGCAGGGCTATAGCAATCAGCCCCAGCATTTT. Protein product: CASSLQGYSNQPQHF. Full variable domain (missing parts from reference TRBV5-8 and TRBJ1-5): EAGVTQSPTHLIKTRGQQATLRCSPISGHTSVYWYQQALGLGLQFLLWYDEGEERNRGNFPPRFSGRQFPNYSSELNVNALELEDSALYLCASSLQGYSNQPQHFGDGTRLSIL.

The chain joins TRBV7-6 to TRBJ2-7, with D perhaps assigned TRBD1 or TRBD2 (5 bases each). V was shortened by 5 bases and J by 3 bases, with 14 bases between the two germline ends. Germline loops: CDR1 SGHVS, CDR2 FNYEAQ. The CDR3 loop spans 14 amino acids. CDR3 DNA sequence: TGTGCCAGCAGCGCCGGGACGACTAACTACGAGCAGTACTTC. It is translated as CASSAGTTNYEQYF. The full variable domain, rest sourced from reference TRBV7-6 and TRBJ2-7, is GAGVSQSPRYKVTKRGQDVALRCDPISGHVSLYWYRQALGQGPEFLTYFNYEAQQDKSGLPNDRFSAERPEGSISTLTIQRTEQRDSAMYRCASSAGTTNYEQYFGPGTRLTVT.

This clone was detected a few times. This chain connects TRBV9 to TRBJ1-1; 10 nucleotides align to TRBD1. V shed 4 bases and J 2 bases; nucleotides not matched to a gene: 5. This CDR3 is 15 amino acids long. In germline, CDR1 is SGDLS, CDR2 YYNGEE. CDR3 sequence: CASSSRDRGNTEAFF. In DNA, the CDR3 is TGTGCCAGCAGCTCCCGGGACAGGGGAAACACTGAAGCTTTCTTT.

The count of this clone is one. The gene calls are TRBV18 and TRBJ1-4; maybe TRBD1 (5 bases). The germline V and J ends were trimmed by 3 bases and 0 bases, with 14 bases remaining between them. Germline CDR1 and CDR2: KGHSH and LQKENI. The CDR3 is 17 amino acids. The CDR3 here is CASSPFEGETTNEKLFF. CDR3 coding DNA: TGTGCCAGCTCACCGTTTGAAGGGGAGACAACTAATGAAAAACTGTTTTTT.

This chain joins TRBV2 and TRBJ2-3; a weak D match, TRBD2 (6 bases). The V and J ends lost 9 bases and 5 bases respectively, with 18 bases between them. Germline CDR1 reads SNHLY; CDR2 reads FYNNEI. CDR3 size: 14 residues. The CDR3 is CASGRVGREDTQYF. The CDR3 DNA reads TGTGCCAGTGGACGGGTCGGGAGAGAAGATACGCAGTATTTT.

The chain recombines TRBV2 with TRBJ2-1; D is possibly TRBD1 or TRBD2 (5 bases each). Germline CDR1 is SNHLY and CDR2 is FYNNEI. Between the trimmed V and J ends, which lost 3 bases and 13 bases, there was a span of 13 bases. CDR3 length: 12 amino acids. The CDR3 nucleotides are TGTGCCAGCAGTGATCTCGGGGCAGACCAGTTCTTC. Protein product: CASSDLGADQFF.

V is TRBV29-1 and J is TRBJ2-7; TRBD1 might be the D (5 bases). V lost 4 bases, J lost 3 bases, and 13 bases lay in between. Germline CDR1 reads SQVTM; CDR2 reads ANQGSEA. CDR3 length: 13 residues. The CDR3 reads CSVAEQDGYEQYF. The CDR3 DNA follows: TGCAGCGTTGCCGAACAGGACGGCTACGAGCAGTACTTC.